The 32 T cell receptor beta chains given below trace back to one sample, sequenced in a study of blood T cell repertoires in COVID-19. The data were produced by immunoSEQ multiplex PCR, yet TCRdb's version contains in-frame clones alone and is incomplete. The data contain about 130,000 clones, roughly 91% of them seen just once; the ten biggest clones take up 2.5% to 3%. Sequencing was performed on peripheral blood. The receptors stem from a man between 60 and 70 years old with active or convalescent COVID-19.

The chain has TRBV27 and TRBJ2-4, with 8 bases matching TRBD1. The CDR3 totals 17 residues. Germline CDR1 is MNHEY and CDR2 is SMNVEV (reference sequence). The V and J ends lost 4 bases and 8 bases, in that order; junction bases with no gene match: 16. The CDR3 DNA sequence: TGTGCCAGCAGTTCCTTGTCCCGGACAGGGAGTGGGGACATTCAGTACTTC. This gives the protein CASSSLSRTGSGDIQYF.

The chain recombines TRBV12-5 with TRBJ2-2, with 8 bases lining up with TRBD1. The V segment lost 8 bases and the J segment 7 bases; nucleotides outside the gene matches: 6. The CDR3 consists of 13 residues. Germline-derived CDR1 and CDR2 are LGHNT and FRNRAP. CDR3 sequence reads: CASSQGAFGELFF. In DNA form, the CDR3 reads TGTGCTAGTAGCCAGGGGGCCTTCGGGGAGCTGTTTTTT.

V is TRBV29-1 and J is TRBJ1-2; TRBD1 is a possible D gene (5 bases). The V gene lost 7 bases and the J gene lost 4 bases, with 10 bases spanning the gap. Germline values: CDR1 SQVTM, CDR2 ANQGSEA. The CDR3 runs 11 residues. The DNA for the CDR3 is TGCAGCGCCCCCGGGGGCTATGGCTACACCTTC. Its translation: CSAPGGYGYTF.

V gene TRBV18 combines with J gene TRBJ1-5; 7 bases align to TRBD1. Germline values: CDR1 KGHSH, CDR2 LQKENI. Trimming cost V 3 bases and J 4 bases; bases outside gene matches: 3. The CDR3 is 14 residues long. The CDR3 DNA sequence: TGTGCCAGCTCACCCGACAGGGTTAATCAGCCCCAGCATTTT. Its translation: CASSPDRVNQPQHF.

CDR3 loop: CASSTSQGALYGYTF. DNA of the CDR3: TGTGCCAGCAGCACCTCACAGGGGGCCCTGTATGGCTACACCTTC. V usage is TRBV7-2 and J usage is TRBJ1-2; 9 bases match TRBD1. The CDR3 has 15 amino acids. CDR1 is SGHTA and CDR2 is FQGNSA in the germline V gene. Trimming took 5 bases from V and 5 from J; bases not matched to a gene: 9.

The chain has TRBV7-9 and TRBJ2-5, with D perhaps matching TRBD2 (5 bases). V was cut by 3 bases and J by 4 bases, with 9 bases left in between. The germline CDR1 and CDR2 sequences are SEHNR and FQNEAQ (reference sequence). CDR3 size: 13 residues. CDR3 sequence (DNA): TGTGCCAGCAGCTTCCGAGGGTCAGAGACCCAGTACTTC. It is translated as CASSFRGSETQYF.

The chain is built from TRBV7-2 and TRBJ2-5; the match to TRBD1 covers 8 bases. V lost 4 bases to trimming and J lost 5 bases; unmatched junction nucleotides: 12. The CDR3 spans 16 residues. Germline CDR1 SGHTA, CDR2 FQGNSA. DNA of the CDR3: TGTGCCAGCAGCTCCGGAGCCAGGGGGCGGGTGGAGACCCAGTACTTC. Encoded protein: CASSSGARGRVETQYF.

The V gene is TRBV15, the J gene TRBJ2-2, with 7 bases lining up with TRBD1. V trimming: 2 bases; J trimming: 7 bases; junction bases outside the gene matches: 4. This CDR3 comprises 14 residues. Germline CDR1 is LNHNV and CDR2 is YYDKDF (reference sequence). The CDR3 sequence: CATSRLGQDGELFF. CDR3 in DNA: TGTGCCACCAGCAGACTCGGACAGGACGGGGAGCTGTTTTTT.

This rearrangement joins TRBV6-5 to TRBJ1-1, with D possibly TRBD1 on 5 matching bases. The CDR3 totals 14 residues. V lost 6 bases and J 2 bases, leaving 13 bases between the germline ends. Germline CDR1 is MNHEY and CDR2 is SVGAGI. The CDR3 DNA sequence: TGTGCCAGCAGGCGGGGGGAGGTCAACACTGAAGCTTTCTTT. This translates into CASRRGEVNTEAFF.

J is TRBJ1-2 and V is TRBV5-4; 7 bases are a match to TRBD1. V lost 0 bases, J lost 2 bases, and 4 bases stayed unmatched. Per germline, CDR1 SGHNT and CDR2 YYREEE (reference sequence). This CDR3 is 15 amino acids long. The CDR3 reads CASSLADRDNYGYTF. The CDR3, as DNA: TGTGCCAGCAGCTTGGCCGACAGGGACAACTATGGCTACACCTTC.

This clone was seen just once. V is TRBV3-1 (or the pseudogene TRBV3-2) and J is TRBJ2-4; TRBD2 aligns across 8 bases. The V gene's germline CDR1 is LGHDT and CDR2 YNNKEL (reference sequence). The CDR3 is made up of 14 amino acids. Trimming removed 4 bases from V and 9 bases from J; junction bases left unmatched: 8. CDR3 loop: CASSPTGGRTIQYF. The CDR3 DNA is TGTGCCAGCAGCCCGACGGGGGGGCGGACCATTCAGTACTTC.

The CDR3 protein is CASSLTSGHTGELFF. Written as DNA, the CDR3 is TGCGCCAGCAGCTTGACTAGCGGGCACACCGGGGAGCTGTTTTTT. V usage is TRBV5-1 and J usage is TRBJ2-2; TRBD2 aligns across 9 bases. The germline CDR1 and CDR2 sequences are SGHRS and YFSETQ. J gave up 3 bases and V 1 base, and 1 base lay outside the gene matches. The CDR3 contains 15 residues.

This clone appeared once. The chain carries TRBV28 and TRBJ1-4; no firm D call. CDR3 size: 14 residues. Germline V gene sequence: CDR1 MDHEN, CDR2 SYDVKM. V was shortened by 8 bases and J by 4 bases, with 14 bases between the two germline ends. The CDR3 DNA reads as TGTGCCAGCTCCTCTGAACAGAGTAATGAAAAACTGTTTTTT. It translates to CASSSEQSNEKLFF.

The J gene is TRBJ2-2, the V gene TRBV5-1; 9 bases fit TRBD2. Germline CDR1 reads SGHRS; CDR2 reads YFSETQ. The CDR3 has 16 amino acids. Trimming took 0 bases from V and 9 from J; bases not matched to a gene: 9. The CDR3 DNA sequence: TGCGCCAGCAGCTTGGTAGCGGGAGCGGTCTCTTGGGAGCTGTTTTTT. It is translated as CASSLVAGAVSWELFF.

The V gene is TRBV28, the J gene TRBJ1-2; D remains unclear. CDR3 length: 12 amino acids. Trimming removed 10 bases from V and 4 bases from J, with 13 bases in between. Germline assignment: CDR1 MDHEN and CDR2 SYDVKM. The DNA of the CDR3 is TGTGCCACCTTGGGCCTATTCTATGGCTACACCTTC. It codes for CATLGLFYGYTF.

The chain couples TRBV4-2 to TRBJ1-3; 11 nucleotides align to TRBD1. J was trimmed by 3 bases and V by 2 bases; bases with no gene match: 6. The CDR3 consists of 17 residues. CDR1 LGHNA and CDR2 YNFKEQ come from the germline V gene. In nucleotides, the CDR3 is TGTGCCAGCAGCCAACAACAAGGGACAGGGGGTGGAAACACCATATATTTT. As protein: CASSQQQGTGGGNTIYF.

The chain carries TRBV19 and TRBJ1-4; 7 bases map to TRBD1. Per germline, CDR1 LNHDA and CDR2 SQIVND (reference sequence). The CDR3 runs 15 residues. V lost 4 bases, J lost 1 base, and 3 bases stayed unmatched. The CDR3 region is CASSTDRVTNEKLFF. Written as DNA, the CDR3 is TGTGCCAGTAGTACCGACAGGGTAACTAATGAAAAACTGTTTTTT.

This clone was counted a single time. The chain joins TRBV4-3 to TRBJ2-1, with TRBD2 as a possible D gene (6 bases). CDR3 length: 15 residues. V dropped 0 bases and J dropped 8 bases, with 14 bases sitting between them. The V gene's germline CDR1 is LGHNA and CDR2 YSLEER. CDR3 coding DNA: TGCGCCAGCAGCCAAGAGCCGACCGGAGGGGATGAGCAGTTCTTC. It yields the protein CASSQEPTGGDEQFF.

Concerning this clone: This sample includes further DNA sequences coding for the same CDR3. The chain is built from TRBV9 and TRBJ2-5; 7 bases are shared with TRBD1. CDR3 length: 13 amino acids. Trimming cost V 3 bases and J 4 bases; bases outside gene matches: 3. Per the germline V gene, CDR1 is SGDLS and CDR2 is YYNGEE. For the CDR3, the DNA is TGTGCCAGCAGCGAGGGGGCCCCAGAGACCCAGTACTTC. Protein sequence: CASSEGAPETQYF.

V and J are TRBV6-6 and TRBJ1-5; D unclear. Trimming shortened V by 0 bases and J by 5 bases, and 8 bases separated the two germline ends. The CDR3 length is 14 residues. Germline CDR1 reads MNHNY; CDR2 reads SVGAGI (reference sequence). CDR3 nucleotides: TGTGCCAGCAGTTACTCGGGCGCCCATCAGCCCCAGCATTTT. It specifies CASSYSGAHQPQHF.

The CDR3 is CASSLQAGPYGYTF. CDR3 nucleotide sequence: TGCGCCAGCAGCTTGCAGGCAGGGCCCTATGGCTACACCTTC. This chain connects TRBV5-1 to TRBJ1-2; possible D gene TRBD1, 5 bases. Germline V CDR1 and CDR2: SGHRS, YFSETQ. The V end was cut by 1 base, the J end by 4 bases, with 11 bases between. The CDR3 is 14 residues long.

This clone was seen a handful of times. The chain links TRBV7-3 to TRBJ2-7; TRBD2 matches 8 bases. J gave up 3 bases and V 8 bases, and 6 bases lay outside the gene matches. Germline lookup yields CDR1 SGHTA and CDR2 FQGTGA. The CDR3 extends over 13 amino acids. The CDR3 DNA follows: TGTGCCAGCTCCACGGGAGGGCGCTACGAGCAGTACTTC. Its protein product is CASSTGGRYEQYF.

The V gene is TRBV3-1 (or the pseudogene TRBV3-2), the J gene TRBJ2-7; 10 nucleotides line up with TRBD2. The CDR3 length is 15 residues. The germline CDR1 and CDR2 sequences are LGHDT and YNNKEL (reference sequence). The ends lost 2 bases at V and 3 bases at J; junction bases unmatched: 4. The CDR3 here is CASSQLAGVLYEQYF. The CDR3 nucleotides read TGTGCCAGCAGCCAACTAGCGGGGGTGCTCTACGAGCAGTACTTC.

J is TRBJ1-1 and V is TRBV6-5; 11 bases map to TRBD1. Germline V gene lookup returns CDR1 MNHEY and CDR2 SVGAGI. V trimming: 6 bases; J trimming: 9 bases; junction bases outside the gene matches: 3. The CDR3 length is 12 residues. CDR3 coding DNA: TGTGCCAGCAGGCCGGACAGGGGGCAAGCTTTCTTT. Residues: CASRPDRGQAFF.

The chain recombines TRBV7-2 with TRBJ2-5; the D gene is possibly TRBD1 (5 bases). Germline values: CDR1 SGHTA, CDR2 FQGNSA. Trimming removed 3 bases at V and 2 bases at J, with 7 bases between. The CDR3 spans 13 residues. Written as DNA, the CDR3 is TGTGCCAGCAGCTTTCGACAGCAAGAGACCCAGTACTTC. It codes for CASSFRQQETQYF.

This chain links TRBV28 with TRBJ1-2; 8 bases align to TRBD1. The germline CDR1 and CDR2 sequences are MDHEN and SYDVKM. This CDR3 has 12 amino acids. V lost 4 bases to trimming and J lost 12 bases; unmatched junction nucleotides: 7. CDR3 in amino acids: CASSSRTGRHTF. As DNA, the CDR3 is TGTGCCAGCAGTTCCAGGACAGGGCGGCACACCTTC.

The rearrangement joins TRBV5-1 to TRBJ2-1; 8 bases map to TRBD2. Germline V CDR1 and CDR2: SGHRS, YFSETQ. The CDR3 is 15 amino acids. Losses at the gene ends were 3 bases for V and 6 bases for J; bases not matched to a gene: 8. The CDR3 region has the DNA TGCGCCAGCAGCTCGGCACCGGGACTAGTCAATGAGCAGTTCTTC. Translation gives CASSSAPGLVNEQFF.

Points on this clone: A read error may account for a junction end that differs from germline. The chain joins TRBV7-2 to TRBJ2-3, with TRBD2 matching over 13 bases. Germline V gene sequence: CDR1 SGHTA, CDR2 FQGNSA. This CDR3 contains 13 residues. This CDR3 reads CASSERLAGGSSF. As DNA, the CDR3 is TGTGCCAGCAGCGAACGACTAGCGGGGGGTTCAAGTTTT.

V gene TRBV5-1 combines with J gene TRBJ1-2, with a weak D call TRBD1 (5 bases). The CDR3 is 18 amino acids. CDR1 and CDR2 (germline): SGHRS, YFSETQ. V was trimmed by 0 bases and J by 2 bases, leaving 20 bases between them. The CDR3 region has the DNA TGCGCCAGCAGCTTGGTAGGAGGGACCGCCAGAAAAAACTATGGCTACACCTTC. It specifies CASSLVGGTARKNYGYTF. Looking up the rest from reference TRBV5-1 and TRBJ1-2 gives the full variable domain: KAGVTQTPRYLIKTRGQQVTLSCSPISGHRSVSWYQQTPGQGLQFLFEYFSETQRNKGNFPGRFSGRQFSNSRSEMNVSTLELGDSALYLCASSLVGGTARKNYGYTFGSGTRLTVV.

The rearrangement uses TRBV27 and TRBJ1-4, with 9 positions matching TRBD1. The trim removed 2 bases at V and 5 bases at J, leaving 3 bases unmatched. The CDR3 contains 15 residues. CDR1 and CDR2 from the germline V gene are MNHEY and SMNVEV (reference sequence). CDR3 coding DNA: TGTGCCAGCAGTTTAGGGGACAGGGTCAATGAAAAACTGTTTTTT. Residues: CASSLGDRVNEKLFF.

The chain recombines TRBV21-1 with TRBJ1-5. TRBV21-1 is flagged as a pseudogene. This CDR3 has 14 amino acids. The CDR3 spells CASSKRGDVEPQHF. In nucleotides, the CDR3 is TGTGCCAGCAGCAAACGGGGGGATGTGGAGCCCCAGCATTTT.

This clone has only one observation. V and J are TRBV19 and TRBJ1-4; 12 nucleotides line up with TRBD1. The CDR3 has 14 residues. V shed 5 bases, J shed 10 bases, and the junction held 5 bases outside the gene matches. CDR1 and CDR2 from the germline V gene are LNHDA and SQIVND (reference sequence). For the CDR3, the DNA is TGTGCCAGTAGTCCCGGGACAGGGGGCCGAAAACTGTTTTTT. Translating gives CASSPGTGGRKLFF.